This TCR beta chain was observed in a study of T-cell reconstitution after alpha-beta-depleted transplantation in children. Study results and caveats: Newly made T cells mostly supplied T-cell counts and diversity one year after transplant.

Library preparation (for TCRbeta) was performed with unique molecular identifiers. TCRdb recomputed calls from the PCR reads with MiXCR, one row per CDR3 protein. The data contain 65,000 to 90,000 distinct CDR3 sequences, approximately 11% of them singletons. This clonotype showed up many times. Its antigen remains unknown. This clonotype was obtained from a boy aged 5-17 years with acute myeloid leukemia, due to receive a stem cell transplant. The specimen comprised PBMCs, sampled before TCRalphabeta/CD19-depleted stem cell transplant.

Written as DNA, the CDR3 is TGTGCCAGCAGTTTATCGAGCTATGGGAGCGGCGGCACCGGGGAGCTGTTTTTT. Protein: CASSLSSYGSGGTGELFF. The chain joins TRBV27 to TRBJ2-2, with a possible D match to TRBD2 (5 bases). V lost 0 bases to trimming and J lost 4 bases, with 18 bases between them. Per the germline V gene, CDR1 is MNHEY and CDR2 is SMNVEV (reference sequence). The CDR3 has 18 amino acids.